This TCR beta chain was found in a study of T-cell memory formation after mild COVID-19. Study at large: TCR clusters were largely donor specific.

Amplification by 5'RACE using constant-segment primers produced TCR alpha and TCR beta cDNA libraries that carried sample barcodes and UMIs. TCRdb re-called the 5' RACE reads through MiXCR, storing one row per CDR3 protein. The sample carries roughly 310,000 distinct CDR3 sequences, around a sixth recorded once. On this clonotype: Its antigen remains unidentified.

General study findings and limits: There were some responding clones in pre-infection memory, which suggested that cross-reactive memory had joined. Clones contracting across day 15 to 85 had a balanced CD4/CD8 profile; later expanding clones leaned CD4+.

V was trimmed by 1 base and J by 2 bases, leaving 12 bases between them. Germline V gives CDR1 DFQATT, CDR2 SNEGSKA (reference sequence). The CDR3 loop spans 15 amino acids. The specimen was PBMCs or a T cell subset sorted from them (not recorded which). The source of this sequence is a man younger than 35 who had mild COVID-19 (a few samples of this study predate the infection). Cell type and time point are not known. The rearrangement links TRBV20-1 to TRBJ1-5, with a weak D call TRBD1 (5 bases). CDR3 DNA sequence: TGCAGTGCTAGAGTTCCAGGGAGAGGCAATCAGCCCCAGCATTTT. Translation: CSARVPGRGNQPQHF.